This T cell receptor beta chain was retrieved from a study of spatial heterogeneity in lung cancer. Study context: Compared with alpha-chain sequences, beta-chain sequences were consistently detected in greater numbers.

TCRdb called the 5' RACE reads again in MiXCR, with one record for every CDR3 protein. The data hold 60,000 to 90,000 distinct CDR3 sequences, with less than 15% observed a single time. The time point is: sample taken at primary tumor resection. Without sorting, whole RNA was sequenced from tumor, nontumor lung or frozen PBMC. This clonotype was seen repeatedly, ten times or more. V lost 5 bases and J 3 bases, leaving 9 bases between the germline ends. The CDR3 covers 13 residues. The chain carries TRBV12-3 or TRBV12-4 and TRBJ2-3; weak D call: TRBD2 (6 bases). This clonotype originated in a male donor with early-stage non-small cell lung cancer. The specimen was PBMCs, collected at surgery. As DNA, the CDR3 is TGTGCCAGCAGTCCCGCGGGGACAGATACGCAGTATTTT. It codes for CASSPAGTDTQYF.